This T cell receptor beta chain was observed in a study of blood T cell repertoires in COVID-19. The overall study: Whether acute or convalescent, the COVID-19 samples came from the United States, Italy and Spain. Nucleic acid was either cDNA or gDNA, and it came from T cells, B-cell-depleted T cells, or PBMCs.

Clones were read by immunoSEQ multiplex PCR, and TCRdb kept only the in-frame ones, dropping some. Here the sample spans tens of thousands of clones, about 86% being singletons. The CDR3 covers 13 residues. V was trimmed by 7 bases and J by 8 bases, leaving 12 bases between them. Germline V gene data show CDR1 as MDHEN and CDR2 as SYDVKM. The sequence was collected from a human donor in a cohort sampled during active COVID-19. The sequencing sample was made of peripheral blood. V is TRBV28 and J is TRBJ1-6, with D perhaps matching TRBD1 (5 bases). The CDR3 bases are TGTGCCAGCACCCGGACAACCCATTCACCCCTCCACTTT. Amino acid sequence: CASTRTTHSPLHF.